The clone carrying this TCR beta chain occurred a few times. Its specificity is unknown. The junction and the germline gene differ at one end; a read error may be behind it. The data derive from a study of blood T cells in healthy people across ages. Whole-study findings and limits: Naive T cell percentage strongly correlated with TCR beta diversity.

PCR was performed a second time for roughly 6 to 12 cycles using a sample-barcoded 5' primer and a J-beta primer mix. Per-sample output comprised a minimum of 2.5 million paired-end reads containing CDR3. TCRdb itself ran the 5' RACE reads through MiXCR, one entry per CDR3 protein. The sample has around 2 million distinct CDR3 sequences, approximately 40% seen once. Sequenced input: blood. This TCR came from a human donor in good health.

Here the CDR3 reads CASSPEWGQGDQETQYF. CDR3 sequence (DNA): TGTGCCAGCAGTCCTGAGTGGGGACAGGGGGACCAGGAGACCCAGTACTTC. The chain links TRBV12-3 or TRBV12-4 to TRBJ2-5; 11 nucleotides agree with TRBD1. The CDR3 runs 17 residues.